This TCR beta chain was recovered during a study of vaccination effects on CD4 cells after COVID-19. The table came from immunoSEQ multiplex PCR; TCRdb's copy has only in-frame clones and leaves some out. The table has under 85,000 clones, around four fifths seen once. This CDR3 is built from 12 residues. Trimming removed 1 base from V and 9 bases from J, with 7 bases in between. Before sequencing, viral peptide pools were used by the ViraFEST assay to expand antigen-specific CD4+ T cells. Following an approximately eleven-day culture, CD4+ T cells were purified. Participants got two doses of BNT162b2 or mRNA-1273 vaccine. Remarks on this clone: Its antigen is unidentified.

Findings and caveats of the study: Infection-derived and vaccine-derived clones contracted markedly late after vaccination.

The sample was CD4+ T cells from PBMCs cultured with HCoV-OC43 spike peptides, taken after COVID-19 vaccination. As for subset: HCoV-OC43 spike overlapping peptide pool stimulation. The chain uses TRBV12-3 or TRBV12-4 and TRBJ2-1; D perhaps matches TRBD1 (5 bases). The sequence came from a human donor who received a COVID-19 vaccine. As DNA, the CDR3 is TGTGCCAGCAGTTTAGGCAGGGTTGAGCAGTTCTTC. Translation gives CASSLGRVEQFF.